This TCR beta chain was sequenced during a study of blood T cell repertoires in COVID-19. Germline lookup yields CDR1 LNHDA and CDR2 SQIVND (reference sequence). Deletions cut 6 bases from V and 5 bases from J, with 16 bases between. The CDR3 contains 14 residues. TCRdb's copy holds only in-frame clones and misses some; the assay was immunoSEQ multiplex PCR. The sample lists more than 85,000 clones; under 80% were seen once. This receptor was identified in a woman aged 70-85 years with acute or convalescent COVID-19. Sequencing was done on a sample of peripheral blood. This sequence joins TRBV19 and TRBJ2-5, with a weak D call TRBD1 (5 bases). The CDR3 is CASRASGWRETQYF. In DNA form, the CDR3 reads TGTGCCAGTAGGGCGTCAGGGTGGCGGGAGACCCAGTACTTC.